The next 10 T cell receptor beta chains were all read from a single sample in a study of cytomegalovirus exposure and HLA in healthy donors. This table comes from immunoSEQ multiplex PCR, and its TCRdb copy is limited to in-frame clones, with some not included. The table has 150,000 to 200,000 clones, 75% to 90% seen once. The sequencing input was PBMCs. Receptors originate from a man aged 18 to 29 in good health and CMV-seropositive.

The gene calls are TRBV7-2 and TRBJ1-2; 9 nucleotides agree with TRBD1. The V and J ends lost 0 bases and 3 bases, in that order; junction bases with no gene match: 5. The CDR3 length is 16 residues. CDR1 is SGHTA and CDR2 is FQGNSA in the germline V gene. The CDR3 loop is CASSLAGGQGYYGYTF. In DNA, the CDR3 is TGTGCCAGCAGCTTAGCTGGGGGACAGGGATACTATGGCTACACCTTC.

The V and J genes are TRBV2 and TRBJ1-1, with D possibly TRBD1 on 6 matching bases. The CDR3 has 14 residues. V was trimmed by 6 bases and J by 6 bases, leaving 17 bases between them. Looked up from germline, CDR1 is SNHLY and CDR2 is FYNNEI. Here the CDR3 reads CASSVQGPTPEAFF. CDR3 coding DNA: TGTGCCAGCAGCGTCCAGGGGCCCACCCCTGAAGCTTTCTTT.

This chain connects TRBV28 to TRBJ2-3; unclear D gene. The ends were cut back, 6 bases at V and 3 bases at J, with 10 bases in the middle. The CDR3 totals 13 residues. The germline CDR1 and CDR2 sequences are MDHEN and SYDVKM. The CDR3, as DNA: TGTGCCAGCAGCCACCCGACTACAGATACGCAGTATTTT. This sequence encodes CASSHPTTDTQYF.

This chain joins TRBV6-5 and TRBJ1-2; 9 nucleotides line up with TRBD1. The CDR3 has 14 residues. Per the germline V gene, CDR1 is MNHEY and CDR2 is SVGAGI. Trimming took 8 bases from V and 8 from J; bases not matched to a gene: 12. This CDR3 reads CASLPGQGFHGYTF. The CDR3 nucleotides are TGTGCCAGCCTTCCGGGACAGGGTTTTCACGGCTACACCTTC.

The chain recombines TRBV1 with TRBJ2-3; the D call in the table, TRBD2, was not verified against the DNA. TRBV1 has pseudogene status. There are 15 residues in the CDR3. The CDR3, as DNA: TGCACCAGCTCGAGCGGGAGGCCCTACACAGATACGCAGTATTTT. Its translation is CTSSSGRPYTDTQYF.

The gene calls are TRBV19 and TRBJ1-2; D uncertain. V shed 7 bases and J shed 2 bases, with 14 bases lying between them. Germline loops: CDR1 LNHDA, CDR2 SQIVND (reference sequence). The CDR3 is made up of 14 amino acids. The CDR3 region is CASTPVTLNYGYTF. DNA of the CDR3: TGTGCCAGTACACCGGTTACTCTAAACTATGGCTACACCTTC.

V gene TRBV28 combines with J gene TRBJ1-5; 10 positions agree with TRBD1. Per the germline V gene, CDR1 is MDHEN and CDR2 is SYDVKM. V lost 6 bases, J lost 7 bases, and 9 bases stayed unmatched. The CDR3 contains 15 residues. CDR3 protein: CASSPPGTGDQPQHF. The CDR3 coding sequence is TGTGCCAGCAGCCCACCCGGGACAGGGGACCAGCCCCAGCATTTT.

This clone was detected only a few times. DNA of the CDR3: TGTGCCACGATACGGGACTCGGGTCGCGGGGAGCTGTTTTTT. Its translation: CATIRDSGRGELFF. This sequence joins TRBV28 and TRBJ2-2, with D perhaps TRBD2 (6 bases). The CDR3 is 14 residues long. The ends were cut back, 10 bases at V and 7 bases at J, with 19 bases in the middle. Germline values: CDR1 MDHEN, CDR2 SYDVKM.

The chain employs TRBV27 and TRBJ2-1; TRBD2 aligns across 7 bases. The CDR3 spans 15 residues. After removal of 6 bases from V and 7 bases from J, the junction contained 12 bases not matched to a gene. Germline loops: CDR1 MNHEY, CDR2 SMNVEV (reference sequence). CDR3 coding DNA: TGTGCCAGCAGGCTTGGGGGAGGGCCGATGAATGAGCAGTTCTTC. Translated: CASRLGGGPMNEQFF.

The chain joins TRBV19 to TRBJ1-2; 8 bases are a match to TRBD1. V gave up 7 bases and J gave up 3 bases; unmatched junction bases: 4. The CDR3 runs to 13 residues. Per the germline V gene, CDR1 is LNHDA and CDR2 is SQIVND (reference sequence). The CDR3 loop is CASTETGDYGYTF. CDR3 sequence (DNA): TGTGCCAGTACCGAGACAGGGGACTATGGCTACACCTTC.